What follows are 3 T cell receptor beta chains derived from one specimen sequenced in a study of OX40 agonist ivuxolimab in advanced cancers. TCRdb's copy holds only in-frame clones and misses some; the assay was immunoSEQ multiplex PCR. The sample lists about 98,000 clones, 75% to 90% seen once, with 0.75% to 0.95% in the top ten. Source: CD4+ or CD8+ T cells sorted from blood, taken in a trial of the OX40 agonist ivuxolimab. The receptors originated from an adult with an advanced solid tumor such as melanoma, head and neck, liver or kidney cancer.

The rearrangement uses TRBV4-2 and TRBJ1-2; D is unresolved. This CDR3 has 14 amino acids. Germline loops: CDR1 LGHNA, CDR2 YNFKEQ. Trimming took off 4 bases at V and 6 bases at J, with 15 bases between the two ends. The CDR3 coding sequence is TGTGCCAGCAGCCGCCGGAGAGAGACTCATGGCTACACCTTC. It specifies CASSRRRETHGYTF.

V and J are TRBV7-6 and TRBJ2-5; no reliable D call. The CDR3 length is 15 residues. Per germline, CDR1 SGHVS and CDR2 FNYEAQ. V was clipped by 4 bases and J by 4 bases, with 16 bases between them. CDR3 protein: CASSSSATKGETQYF. The DNA for the CDR3 is TGTGCCAGCAGCTCTTCCGCTACAAAGGGAGAGACCCAGTACTTC.

J is TRBJ1-5 and V is TRBV19; D remains ambiguous. The CDR3 loop spans 15 amino acids. Germline V gene data show CDR1 as LNHDA and CDR2 as SQIVND (reference sequence). V shed 4 bases and J shed 3 bases, with 13 bases lying between them. The DNA for the CDR3 is TGTGCCAGTAGTACGGGAAGGGTCCCCAATCAGCCCCAGCATTTT. This gives the protein CASSTGRVPNQPQHF.